The present TCR beta chain was sequenced within a study of shared T cell receptors in the human thymus. Germline assignment: CDR1 SNHLY and CDR2 FYNNEI. The CDR3 contains 15 residues. V lost 6 bases and J 6 bases, leaving 18 bases between the germline ends. Clones were read by immunoSEQ multiplex PCR, and TCRdb kept only the in-frame ones, dropping some. Of hundreds of thousands of clones in the sample, 80% to 90% were seen once. The sample also formed part of further work on human thymus T cells. This second study says: The study used thymus tissue resected during corrective heart surgery.

The source of this sequence is a girl in the first two years of life with a congenital heart defect. The sequenced sample consisted of thymocytes. V is TRBV2 and J is TRBJ1-5; weak D call: TRBD1 (6 bases). In nucleotides, the CDR3 is TGTGCCAGCAGGAATGGGGGCCCGGCGGGTCAGCCCCAGCATTTT. It is translated as CASRNGGPAGQPQHF.